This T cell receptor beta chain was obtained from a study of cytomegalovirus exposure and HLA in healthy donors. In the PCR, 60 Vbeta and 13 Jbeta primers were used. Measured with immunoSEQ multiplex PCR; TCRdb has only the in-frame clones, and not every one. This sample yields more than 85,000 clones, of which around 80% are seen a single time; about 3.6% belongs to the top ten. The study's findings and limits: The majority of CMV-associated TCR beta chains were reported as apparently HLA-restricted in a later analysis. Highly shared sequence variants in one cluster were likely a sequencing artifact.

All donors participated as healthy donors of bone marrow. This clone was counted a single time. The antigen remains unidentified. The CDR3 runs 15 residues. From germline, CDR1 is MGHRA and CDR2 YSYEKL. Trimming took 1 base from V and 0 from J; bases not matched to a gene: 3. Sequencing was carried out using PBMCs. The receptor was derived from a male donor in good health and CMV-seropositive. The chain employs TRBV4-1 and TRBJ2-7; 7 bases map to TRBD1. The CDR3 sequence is CASSQAWTGSYEQYF. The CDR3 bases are TGCGCCAGCAGCCAAGCTTGGACAGGCTCCTACGAGCAGTACTTC.